Below, 10 T cell receptor beta chains from the same sample are listed, as sequenced in a study of CD8+ T cells in alopecia areata. Sequencing templates came from extracted RNA that was reverse transcribed into cDNA. Using immunoSEQ multiplex PCR, the repertoire was profiled, and TCRdb retains in-frame clones only, with some absent. The data show roughly 250,000 clones, approximately 60% seen once. Treatment defined: oral pan-JAK inhibitor, 5-10 mg twice daily. The sequencing used CD4+ T cells sorted from blood, collected at roughly week 52, from a patient treated with tofacitinib. The source is a human donor with alopecia areata.

The chain carries TRBV25-1 and TRBJ2-7; tentatively, D is TRBD1 (6 bases). The V end lost 7 bases, the J end lost 2 bases, and 9 bases lay between the germline ends. Germline V gives CDR1 MGHDK, CDR2 SYGVNS. The CDR3 covers 12 residues. CDR3 in DNA: TGTGCCAGCAAGGACAGCGCCTACGAGCAGTACTTC. Residues: CASKDSAYEQYF.

The sample holds one count of this clone. This rearrangement joins TRBV15 to TRBJ1-2; no definite D call. CDR3 length: 13 amino acids. Trimming cost V 2 bases and J 7 bases, with 11 bases left between them. CDR1 and CDR2 (germline): LNHNV, YYDKDF (reference sequence). The CDR3 region is CATSRQGSSGYTF. CDR3 in DNA: TGTGCCACCAGCAGACAAGGGTCGAGTGGCTACACCTTC.

The CDR3 is CASSRTSGYNEQFF. CDR3 in DNA: TGTGCCAGCAGTCGGACTAGCGGGTACAATGAGCAGTTCTTC. The rearrangement uses TRBV9 and TRBJ2-1; the match to TRBD2 covers 11 bases. CDR3 length: 14 amino acids. With V trimmed by 5 bases and J by 4 bases, 2 bases remained unmatched. Germline CDR1 and CDR2: SGDLS and YYNGEE.

At least ten counts were recorded for this clone. The chain couples TRBV5-4 to TRBJ1-1; no reliable D call. The V gene lost 0 bases and the J gene lost 1 base, with 4 bases spanning the gap. The CDR3 runs to 13 residues. CDR1 is SGHNT, CDR2 YYREEE, per germline (reference sequence). CDR3 protein: CASSLDRNTEAFF. The DNA for the CDR3 is TGTGCCAGCAGCTTGGACAGGAACACTGAAGCTTTCTTT.

V and J are TRBV6-6 and TRBJ2-7, with D tentatively TRBD1 or TRBD2 (6 bases each). V was trimmed by 2 bases and J by 6 bases, leaving 11 bases between them. The CDR3 covers 13 residues. Germline V gives CDR1 MNHNY, CDR2 SVGAGI (reference sequence). The CDR3 region is CASSYPGAGEQYF. CDR3 bases: TGTGCCAGCAGTTACCCGGGGGCGGGCGAGCAGTACTTC.

V is TRBV30 and J is TRBJ2-1; no definite D call. Germline V gives CDR1 GTSNPN, CDR2 SVGIG (reference sequence). This CDR3 region has 11 residues. With 4 bases removed from V and 6 bases from J, the gap between germline ends came to 7 bases. The CDR3 region has the DNA TGTGCCTGGACCGCGCGCAATGAGCAGTTCTTC. Its protein is CAWTARNEQFF.

CDR3 region: CASSVAIGAGGTEAFF. For the CDR3, the DNA is TGTGCCAGCAGCGTAGCTATCGGGGCAGGGGGCACTGAAGCTTTCTTT. V usage is TRBV9 and J usage is TRBJ1-1, with 7 bases lining up with TRBD1. J lost 4 bases, V lost 0 bases, and 9 bases had no gene match. The CDR3 runs 16 residues. In germline, CDR1 is SGDLS, CDR2 YYNGEE.

The chain joins TRBV29-1 to TRBJ1-2; D remains unclear. Trimming pared 5 bases from V and 3 bases from J, leaving 10 bases between. This CDR3 region has 12 residues. CDR1 and CDR2 (germline): SQVTM, ANQGSEA. The CDR3 DNA reads as TGCAGCGTTTTGAAAAGGGACTATGGCTACACCTTC. Its translation is CSVLKRDYGYTF.

V usage is TRBV25-1 and J usage is TRBJ1-2; D gene ambiguous. The CDR3 runs to 13 residues. V was trimmed by 1 base and J by 4 bases, leaving 7 bases between them. From germline, CDR1 is MGHDK and CDR2 SYGVNS. CDR3 nucleotide sequence: TGTGCCAGCAGTGAATTGATAGGCTATGGCTACACCTTC. Its protein is CASSELIGYGYTF.

This clone was detected a few times. The CDR3: CASSGAGYQYF. DNA of the CDR3: TGTGCCAGCAGTGGAGCGGGGTACCAGTACTTC. The chain has TRBV7-9 and TRBJ2-7, with 7 bases fitting TRBD2. Germline assignment: CDR1 SEHNR and CDR2 FQNEAQ (reference sequence). Trimming removed 6 bases from V and 10 bases from J; junction bases left unmatched: 6. The CDR3 totals 11 residues.